This T cell receptor (beta chain) was sequenced during a study of preoperative IRX-2 immunotherapy in early breast cancer. This table comes from immunoSEQ multiplex PCR, and its TCRdb copy is limited to in-frame clones, with some not included. Of 30,000 or so clones listed, around 90% are singletons. The CDR3 consists of 14 residues. The germline V gene has CDR1 SNHLY and CDR2 FYNNEI. V lost 6 bases and J lost 12; bases outside the gene matches: 11. This sample's treatment: preoperative locoregional IRX-2 cytokine immunotherapy. Samples came from a phase Ib trial of preoperative locoregional IRX-2 cytokine immunotherapy.

The receptor was derived from a human donor with breast cancer. The chain recombines TRBV2 with TRBJ1-6; 7 bases align to TRBD1. This material was obtained from a patient treated with IRX-2 immunotherapy. The chain's CDR3 is CASSEQGKIQPLHF. The CDR3, as DNA: TGTGCCAGCAGCGAACAGGGGAAAATTCAACCCCTCCACTTT. The variable domain in full, with the rest retrieved from reference TRBV2 and TRBJ1-6, is EPEVTQTPSHQVTQMGQEVILRCVPISNHLYFYWYRQILGQKVEFLVSFYNNEISEKSEIFDDQFSVERPDGSNFTLKIRSTKLEDSAMYFCASSEQGKIQPLHFGNGTRLTVT.